This TCR beta chain was captured in a study of Tregs in tolerant kidney transplant recipients. Overall study results and limits: Few patients were studied, so findings need validation in larger groups. The most relevant donor-specific Treg TCRbeta repertoire apparently came from expansion with activated donor B cells.

In regard to this clone: Its cognate antigen is unknown. The junction shows a germline mismatch at one end, possibly a read error.

Thawed PBMCs were FACS-sorted into unstimulated CD4+CD25+CD127- regulatory T cells, CD4+CD25- non-regulatory cells, CD4 and CD8 cells. The assay was immunoSEQ multiplex PCR, and TCRdb's table has in-frame clones only and misses some. The sample holds about 240,000 clones, 80% to 85% seen once. The specimen was CD4+ T cells from blood. The receptor was isolated from a human donor in good health.

DNA for the CDR3: TGTGCCAGCAGCCCAAGTTTAGCGGCCCCGGACTACAATGGGCAGTTCTTC. This gives the protein CASSPSLAAPDYNGQFF. The chain joins TRBV4-2 to TRBJ2-1, with a weak D call TRBD2 (6 bases). The germline gives CDR1 LGHNA, CDR2 YNFKEQ. The CDR3 is made up of 17 amino acids.